This entry lists 16 T cell receptor beta chains sequenced from one sample in a study of T-cell memory formation after mild COVID-19. Via MiXCR, TCRdb re-called the 5' RACE reads, giving one row per CDR3 protein. This repertoire shows about 180,000 distinct CDR3 sequences, approximately 17% found once; its top ten account for roughly 3.8%. The sample taken for sequencing was PBMCs or a T cell subset sorted from them (not recorded which). These receptors came from a man younger than 30 who had mild COVID-19 (a few samples of this study predate the infection). Cell type and time point are not known.

The chain carries TRBV29-1 and TRBJ1-2, with D unclear. The germline CDR1 and CDR2 sequences are SQVTM and ANQGSEA. CDR3 length equals 13 residues. The germline V and J ends were trimmed by 4 bases and 0 bases, with 9 bases remaining between them. In DNA form, the CDR3 reads TGCAGCGTTGGGAGCGTTACTAACTATGGCTACACCTTC. Its translation is CSVGSVTNYGYTF.

The chain employs TRBV5-1 and TRBJ2-1, with 8 nucleotides matching TRBD1. The CDR3 totals 15 residues. Trimming removed 4 bases from V and 1 base from J; junction bases left unmatched: 4. In germline, CDR1 is SGHRS, CDR2 YFSETQ. CDR3 in amino acids: CASSLQGVSYNEQFF. The CDR3, as DNA: TGCGCCAGCAGCCTACAGGGGGTGTCCTACAATGAGCAGTTCTTC.

The chain recombines TRBV12-3 or TRBV12-4 with TRBJ2-7; 10 positions match TRBD2. J was trimmed by 0 bases and V by 5 bases; bases with no gene match: 7. This CDR3 is 16 amino acids long. CDR3 DNA: TGTGCCAGCAGTCCGTCCTTAGCGGGGGGCTCCTACGAGCAGTACGTC. The encoded protein is CASSPSLAGGSYEQYV.

The J gene is TRBJ1-2, the V gene TRBV20-1; no definite D call. Between the trimmed V and J ends, which lost 2 bases and 3 bases, there was a span of 7 bases. The CDR3 is 12 residues long. The germline V gene has CDR1 DFQATT and CDR2 SNEGSKA (reference sequence). In DNA form, the CDR3 reads TGCAGTGCTAGACCCCTGGACTATGGCTACACCTTC. As protein: CSARPLDYGYTF.

This clonotype was recorded a few times. The chain uses TRBV18 and TRBJ1-6; TRBD1 might be the D (5 bases). The CDR3 has 13 residues. Trimming shortened V by 4 bases and J by 10 bases, and 11 bases separated the two germline ends. Germline CDR1 KGHSH, CDR2 LQKENI. The CDR3 loop reads CASSQARDSPLHF. The CDR3 bases are TGTGCCAGCTCACAGGCCAGGGACTCACCCCTCCACTTT.

This clonotype was detected many times. V and J are TRBV29-1 and TRBJ2-1; TRBD1 aligns across 7 bases. The junction had 8 bases not matched to a gene; V was cut back by 6 bases and J by 9 bases. The germline CDR1 and CDR2 sequences are SQVTM and ANQGSEA. This CDR3 comprises 12 residues. CDR3 DNA: TGCAGCGTCGGACAGGCGAGGGGTGAGCAGTTCTTC. It is translated as CSVGQARGEQFF.

In this sample, this clonotype turned up a few times. The chain combines TRBV10-3 with TRBJ1-6, with TRBD1 matching over 7 bases. The V gene's germline CDR1 is ENHRY and CDR2 SYGVKD. The CDR3 is 14 residues long. J lost 7 bases, V lost 5 bases, and 5 bases had no gene match. The CDR3: CAISTDRSNSPLHF. For the CDR3, the DNA is TGTGCCATCAGTACGGACAGGAGCAATTCACCCCTCCACTTT.

This chain joins TRBV4-1 and TRBJ1-2; D is unclear. The germline V and J ends were trimmed by 1 base and 8 bases, with 14 bases remaining between them. CDR1 is MGHRA and CDR2 is YSYEKL in the germline V gene. The CDR3 spans 14 residues. CDR3 amino acids: CASSQVSGSGGYTF. In nucleotides, the CDR3 is TGCGCCAGCAGCCAAGTTTCGGGAAGTGGGGGCTACACCTTC.

The rearrangement joins TRBV6-1 to TRBJ2-7; tentatively, D is TRBD1 (6 bases). The germline gives CDR1 MNHNS, CDR2 SASEGT. The CDR3 has 12 amino acids. V was shortened by 4 bases and J by 4 bases, with 8 bases between the two germline ends. CDR3 sequence reads: CASSVTGYEQYF. The CDR3 bases are TGTGCCAGCAGTGTGACAGGTTACGAGCAGTACTTC.

The chain recombines TRBV5-1 with TRBJ1-3, with D hard to call. The germline V gene encodes CDR1 SGHRS and CDR2 YFSETQ. The CDR3 spans 16 residues. The germline V and J ends were trimmed by 4 bases and 0 bases, with 14 bases remaining between them. The CDR3 DNA is TGCGCCAGCAGCGCAGACCCATCAAGCTCTGGAAACACCATATATTTT. Its translation is CASSADPSSSGNTIYF.

The table lists this clonotype with a few counts. The chain recombines TRBV28 with TRBJ2-7; perhaps TRBD1 as D (5 bases). CDR1 MDHEN and CDR2 SYDVKM come from the germline V gene. There are 13 residues in the CDR3. Trimming removed 5 bases from V and 6 bases from J, with 14 bases in between. In DNA form, the CDR3 reads TGTGCCAGCAGTGACCCAGGGTTCGTCGAGCAGTACGTC. This codes for CASSDPGFVEQYV.

The chain links TRBV3-1 to TRBJ2-1; 8 bases agree with TRBD1. The trim removed 4 bases at V and 5 bases at J, leaving 4 bases unmatched. Germline assignment: CDR1 LGHDT and CDR2 YNNKEL (reference sequence). The CDR3 runs 14 residues. The CDR3 spells CASSRRQGNNEQFF. The CDR3 nucleotides are TGTGCCAGCAGCCGCCGACAGGGGAACAATGAGCAGTTCTTC.

This clonotype has a handful of counts. The CDR3 protein is CASSGGTGNIQYF. As DNA, the CDR3 is TGTGCCAGCAGCGGCGGGACAGGGAACATTCAGTACTTC. The rearrangement links TRBV11-2 to TRBJ2-4, with 9 bases matching TRBD1. With V trimmed by 5 bases and J by 7 bases, 3 bases remained unmatched. Germline CDR1 reads SGHAT; CDR2 reads FQNNGV. This CDR3 comprises 13 residues.

The chain recombines TRBV24-1 with TRBJ2-3, with 10 bases that match TRBD1. V was clipped by 5 bases and J by 4 bases; unmatched bases: 5. Germline V gene data show CDR1 as KGHDR and CDR2 as SFDVKD. This CDR3 is 15 amino acids long. CDR3 DNA: TGTGCCACCAGTGGGGACAGGGGAGGCGCAGATACGCAGTATTTT. Translating it yields CATSGDRGGADTQYF.

The chain carries TRBV5-6 and TRBJ2-7, with TRBD1 identical over 7 bases. V was pared by 4 bases and J by 3 bases, with 7 bases of the junction left unmatched. CDR1 is SGHDT, CDR2 YYEEEE, per germline. The CDR3 totals 14 residues. CDR3 coding DNA: TGTGCCAGCAGCCCGCCGGGACAGCACTACGAGCAGTACTTC. Amino acid sequence: CASSPPGQHYEQYF.

This clonotype was seen more than once but under ten times. The rearrangement joins TRBV7-2 to TRBJ2-2; 8 positions match TRBD2. Unmatched junction bases numbered 8, after V lost 6 bases and J lost 5 bases. CDR3 length equals 15 residues. Germline V gives CDR1 SGHTA, CDR2 FQGNSA. The DNA for the CDR3 is TGTGCCAGCAGGCCCGGGGGGGCGGTTACCGGGGAGCTGTTTTTT. Translation: CASRPGGAVTGELFF.